This T cell receptor (beta chain) was sequenced for a study of T cell changes during pregnancy in multiple sclerosis. The table came from immunoSEQ multiplex PCR; TCRdb's copy has only in-frame clones and leaves some out. The sample has tens of thousands of clones, about 90% seen once. CDR1 is SGHDT and CDR2 is YYEEEE in the germline V gene. V shed 0 bases, J shed 3 bases, and the junction held 5 bases outside the gene matches. This CDR3 spans 16 amino acids. The chain is built from TRBV5-6 and TRBJ2-2; TRBD2 agrees at 7 bases. The sequence derives from a female donor in good health, enrolled as a control in a pregnancy study. The source was peripheral blood, collected in the first trimester of pregnancy. CDR3 in amino acids: CASSLARRGDTGELFF. The CDR3 DNA follows: TGTGCCAGCAGCTTGGCCCGCCGGGGGGACACCGGGGAGCTGTTTTTT.